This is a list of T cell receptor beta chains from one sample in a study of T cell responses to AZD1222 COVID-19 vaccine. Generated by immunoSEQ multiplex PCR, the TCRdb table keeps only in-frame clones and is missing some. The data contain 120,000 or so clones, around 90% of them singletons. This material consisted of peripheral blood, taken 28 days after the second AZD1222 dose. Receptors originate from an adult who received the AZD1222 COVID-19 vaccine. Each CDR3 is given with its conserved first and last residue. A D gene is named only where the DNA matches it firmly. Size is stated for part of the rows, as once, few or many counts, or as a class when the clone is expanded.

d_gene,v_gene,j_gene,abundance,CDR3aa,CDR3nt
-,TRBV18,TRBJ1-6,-,CASSPTRVDSPLHF,TGTGCCAGCTCACCCACTAGAGTAGATTCACCCCTCCACTTT
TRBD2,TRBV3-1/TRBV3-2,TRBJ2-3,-,CASSQVLAGGLGLGTDTQYF,TGTGCCAGCAGCCAAGTCCTAGCGGGAGGGCTGGGTTTGGGCACAGATACGCAGTATTTT
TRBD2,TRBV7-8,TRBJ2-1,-,CASSLVPSGGGNEQFF,TGTGCCAGCAGCTTAGTTCCTAGCGGGGGGGGAAATGAGCAGTTCTTC
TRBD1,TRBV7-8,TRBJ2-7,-,CASSHGQGASLEQYF,TGTGCCAGCAGCCACGGACAGGGGGCTTCCCTCGAGCAGTACTTC
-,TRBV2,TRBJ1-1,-,CASSENVATEAFF,TGTGCCAGCAGTGAGAACGTAGCCACTGAAGCTTTCTTT
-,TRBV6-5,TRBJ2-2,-,CASRLAYDTGELFF,TGTGCCAGCAGGCTAGCCTATGACACCGGGGAGCTGTTTTTT
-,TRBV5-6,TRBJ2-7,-,CASSLQAYEYEQYF,TGTGCCAGCAGCTTGCAAGCATACGAGTACGAGCAGTACTTC
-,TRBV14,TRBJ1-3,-,CASSQVFTASSGNTIYF,TGTGCCAGCAGCCAAGTCTTTACTGCGAGCTCTGGAAACACCATATATTTT
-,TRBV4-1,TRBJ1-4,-,CASSERGGDEKLFF,TGCGCCAGCAGCGAAAGGGGGGGAGATGAAAAACTGTTTTTT
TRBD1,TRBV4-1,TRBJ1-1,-,CASSQVGRDRISNTEAFF,TGCGCCAGCAGCCAAGTAGGCAGGGACAGGATTTCGAACACTGAAGCTTTCTTT
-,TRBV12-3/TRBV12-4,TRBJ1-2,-,CASSLGTHRGYTF,TGTGCCAGCAGTTTGGGGACTCACAGGGGCTACACCTTC
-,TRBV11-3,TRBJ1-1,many,CASSLVANLNTEAFF,TGTGCCAGCAGCTTAGTTGCGAATCTGAACACTGAAGCTTTCTTT
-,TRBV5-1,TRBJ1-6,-,CASSLTALGNSPLHF,TGCGCCAGCAGCTTGACAGCACTTGGGAATTCACCCCTCCACTTT
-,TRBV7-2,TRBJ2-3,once,CASSLSSSTDTQYF,TGTGCCAGCAGCTTATCCAGCTCCACAGATACGCAGTATTTT
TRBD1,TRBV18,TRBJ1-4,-,CASSNPGQGTEKLFF,TGTGCCAGCTCAAATCCGGGACAGGGGACTGAAAAACTGTTTTTT
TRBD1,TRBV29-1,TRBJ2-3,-,CSVEDVGTGTDTQYF,TGCAGCGTTGAGGACGTCGGGACAGGCACAGATACGCAGTATTTT
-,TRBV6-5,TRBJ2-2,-,CASSSQGEELFF,TGTGCCAGCAGTTCGCAGGGCGAGGAGCTGTTTTTT
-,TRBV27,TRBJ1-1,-,CASSFSWATEAFF,TGTGCCAGCAGTTTTTCATGGGCCACTGAAGCTTTCTTT
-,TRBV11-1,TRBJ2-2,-,CASSDRDRTNTGELFF,TGTGCCAGCAGCGATCGAGACAGGACGAACACCGGGGAGCTGTTTTTT
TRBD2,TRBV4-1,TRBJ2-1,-,CASSQGGGRPYNEQFF,TGCGCCAGCAGCCAAGGGGGCGGGAGGCCGTACAATGAGCAGTTCTTC
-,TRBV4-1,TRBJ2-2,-,CASRQTSGELFF,TGCGCCAGCAGGCAGACTAGCGGGGAGCTGTTTTTT
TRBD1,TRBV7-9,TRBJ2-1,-,CASSLPGQGLNEQFF,TGTGCCAGCAGCTTGCCGGGACAGGGGTTGAATGAGCAGTTCTTC
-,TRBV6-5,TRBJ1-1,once,CATHRRRTEAFF,TGTGCCACACACCGAAGGCGTACTGAAGCTTTCTTT